The clone carrying this T cell receptor (beta chain) was detected only a few times. Losses at the gene ends were 1 base for V and 0 bases for J; bases not matched to a gene: 5. CDR3 length: 18 residues. The germline V gene has CDR1 SGHRS and CDR2 YFSETQ. cDNA synthesis used the whole RNA isolate, giving expressed TCRB sequences. Sequencing was performed with immunoSEQ multiplex PCR; in TCRdb, only in-frame clones are kept and a portion is missing. The table lists roughly 140,000 clones, 8.1% of them singletons, with 0.65% in the top ten. The sample comes from a study of beta chain features in type 1 diabetes. The wider study: Examination spanned roughly 110 million sorted cells from all samples.

This chain joins TRBV5-1 and TRBJ2-3, with TRBD2 identical over 13 bases. The sequenced sample consisted of central memory CD4+ T cells from blood. This receptor was taken from a young man in good health. The CDR3 region is CASSLPGTSGTSTDTQYF. The CDR3 coding sequence is TGCGCCAGCAGCTTGCCGGGGACTAGCGGGACTAGCACAGATACGCAGTATTTT.